This T cell receptor beta chain was identified in a study of blood T cells in healthy people across ages. In germline, CDR1 is DFQATT, CDR2 SNEGSKA (reference sequence). This CDR3 has 16 residues. V was shortened by 4 bases and J by 7 bases, with 25 bases between the two germline ends. Findings of the study overall: Among long-lived donors, naive CD4+ cells were more numerous and diversity higher than in aged donors. Roughly linearly, TCR beta diversity per million T cells fell as age increased.

Primed by a sample-barcoded 5' primer and a J-beta primer mix, a second PCR proceeded for about 7 to 12 cycles. TCRdb fed the 5' RACE reads into MiXCR, producing one record per CDR3 protein. The repertoire holds more than 650,000 distinct CDR3 sequences, with approximately 22% as singletons. Points on this clonotype: Its antigen is not identified.

The source material was blood. The chain links TRBV20-1 to TRBJ1-1; D call uncertain. This TCR was sampled from a man between 65 and 85 years old in good health. CDR3 protein: CSATSIADVTGGEAFF. Written as DNA, the CDR3 is TGCAGTGCTACTAGTATAGCGGACGTCACGGGAGGTGAAGCTTTCTTT.